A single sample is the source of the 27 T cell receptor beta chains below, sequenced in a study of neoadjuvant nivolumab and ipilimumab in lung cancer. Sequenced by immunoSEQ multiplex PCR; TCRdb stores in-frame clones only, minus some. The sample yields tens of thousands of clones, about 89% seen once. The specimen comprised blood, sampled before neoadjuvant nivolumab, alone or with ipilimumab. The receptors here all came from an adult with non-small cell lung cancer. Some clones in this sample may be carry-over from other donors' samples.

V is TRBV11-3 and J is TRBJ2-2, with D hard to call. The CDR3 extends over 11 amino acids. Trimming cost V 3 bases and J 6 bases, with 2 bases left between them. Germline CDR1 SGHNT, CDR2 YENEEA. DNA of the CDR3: TGTGCCAGCAGCTTGTCCGGGGAGCTGTTTTTT. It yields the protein CASSLSGELFF.

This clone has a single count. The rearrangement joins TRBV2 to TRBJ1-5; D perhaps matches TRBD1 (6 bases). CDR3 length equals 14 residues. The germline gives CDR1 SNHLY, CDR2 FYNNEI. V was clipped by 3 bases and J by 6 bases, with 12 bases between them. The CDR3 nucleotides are TGTGCCAGCAGTGAGGGCAGGGGAAGTCAGCCCCAGCATTTT. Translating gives CASSEGRGSQPQHF.

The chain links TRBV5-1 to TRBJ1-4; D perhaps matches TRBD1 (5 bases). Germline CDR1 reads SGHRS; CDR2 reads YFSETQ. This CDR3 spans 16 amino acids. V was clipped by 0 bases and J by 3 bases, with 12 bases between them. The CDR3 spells CASSLEFRGANEKLFF. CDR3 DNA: TGCGCCAGCAGCTTGGAGTTTAGGGGCGCTAATGAAAAACTGTTTTTT.

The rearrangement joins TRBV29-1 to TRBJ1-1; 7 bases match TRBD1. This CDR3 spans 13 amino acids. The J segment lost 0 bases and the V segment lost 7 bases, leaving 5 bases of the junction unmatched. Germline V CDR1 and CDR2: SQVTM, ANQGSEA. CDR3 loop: CSAMDRLNTEAFF. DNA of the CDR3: TGCAGCGCTATGGACAGGTTGAACACTGAAGCTTTCTTT.

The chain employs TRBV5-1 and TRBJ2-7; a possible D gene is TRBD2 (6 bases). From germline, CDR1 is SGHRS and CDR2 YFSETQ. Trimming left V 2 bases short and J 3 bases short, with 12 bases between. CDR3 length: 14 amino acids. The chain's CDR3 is CASSFRVGGYEQYF. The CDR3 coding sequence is TGCGCCAGCAGCTTCAGGGTGGGGGGCTACGAGCAGTACTTC.

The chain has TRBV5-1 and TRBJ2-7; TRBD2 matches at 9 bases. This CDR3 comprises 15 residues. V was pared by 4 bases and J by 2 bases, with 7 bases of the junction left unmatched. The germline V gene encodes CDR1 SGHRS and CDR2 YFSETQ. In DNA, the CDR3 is TGCGCCAGCAGCCCAGGACTAGCGCACCCCTACGAGCAGTACTTC. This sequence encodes CASSPGLAHPYEQYF.

CDR3 region: CASSLAGGYNEQFF. In DNA form, the CDR3 reads TGTGCCAGCAGCTTAGCGGGAGGGTACAATGAGCAGTTCTTC. The chain couples TRBV7-2 to TRBJ2-1; 7 positions agree with TRBD2. CDR1 is SGHTA and CDR2 is FQGNSA in the germline V gene. The CDR3 has 14 amino acids. Germline trimming cut 0 bases from V and 4 bases from J; bases unmatched to any gene: 0.

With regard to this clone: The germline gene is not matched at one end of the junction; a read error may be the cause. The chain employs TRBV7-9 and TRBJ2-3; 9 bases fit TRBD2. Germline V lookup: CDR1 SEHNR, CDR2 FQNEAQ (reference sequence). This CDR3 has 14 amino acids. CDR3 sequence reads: CASSFSGSIDTQYF. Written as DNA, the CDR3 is TGTGCCAGCAGCTTTAGCGGGAGCATAGATACGCAGTATTTT.

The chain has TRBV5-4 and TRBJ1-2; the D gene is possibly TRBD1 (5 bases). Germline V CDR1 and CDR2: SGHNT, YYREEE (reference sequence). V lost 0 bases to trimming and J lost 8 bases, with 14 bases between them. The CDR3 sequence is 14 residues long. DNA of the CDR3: TGTGCCAGCAGCTTGGAGGGACTCGGTGGCGGCTACACCTTC. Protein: CASSLEGLGGGYTF.

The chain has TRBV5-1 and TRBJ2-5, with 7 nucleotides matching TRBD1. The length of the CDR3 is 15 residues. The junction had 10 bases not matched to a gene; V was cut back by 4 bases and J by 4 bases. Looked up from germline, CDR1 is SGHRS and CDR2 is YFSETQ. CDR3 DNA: TGCGCCAGCAGCACTCTAGGGGGCAGGGGAGAGACCCAGTACTTC. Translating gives CASSTLGGRGETQYF.

The CDR3 coding sequence is TGTGCCAGCGATAAAGCGGGAGGTGGCAATGAGCAGTTCTTC. Translated, it gives CASDKAGGGNEQFF. The chain recombines TRBV6-6 with TRBJ2-1; TRBD2 aligns across 9 bases. Trimming at V came to 8 bases and at J to 6 bases, leaving 8 bases not matched to a gene. Germline lookup yields CDR1 MNHNY and CDR2 SVGAGI (reference sequence). This CDR3 is 14 amino acids long.

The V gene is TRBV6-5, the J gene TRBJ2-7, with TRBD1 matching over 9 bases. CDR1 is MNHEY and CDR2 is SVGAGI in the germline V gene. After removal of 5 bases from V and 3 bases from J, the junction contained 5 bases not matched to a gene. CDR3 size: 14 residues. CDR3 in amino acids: CASSHWDRDYEQYF. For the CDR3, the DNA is TGTGCCAGCAGTCACTGGGACAGGGACTACGAGCAGTACTTC.

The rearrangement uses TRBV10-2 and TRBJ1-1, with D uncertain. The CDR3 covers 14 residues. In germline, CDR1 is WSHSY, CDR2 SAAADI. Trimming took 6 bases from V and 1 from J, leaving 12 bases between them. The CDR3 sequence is CASSSAGWNTEAFF. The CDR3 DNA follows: TGCGCCAGCAGCTCGGCCGGATGGAACACTGAAGCTTTCTTT.

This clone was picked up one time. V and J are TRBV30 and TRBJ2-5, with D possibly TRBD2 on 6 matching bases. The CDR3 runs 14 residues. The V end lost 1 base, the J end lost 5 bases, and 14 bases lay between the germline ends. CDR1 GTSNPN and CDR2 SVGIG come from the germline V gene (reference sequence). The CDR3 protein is CAWSASDSGETQYF. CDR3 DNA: TGTGCCTGGAGTGCGTCAGACAGCGGGGAGACCCAGTACTTC.

CDR3 region: CASSPQGSWAGYGYTF. The CDR3 nucleotides are TGTGCCAGCAGCCCACAGGGGTCTTGGGCGGGGTATGGCTACACCTTC. The chain couples TRBV27 to TRBJ1-2; 7 bases are shared with TRBD1. The CDR3 runs 16 residues. Looked up from germline, CDR1 is MNHEY and CDR2 is SMNVEV (reference sequence). V shed 6 bases, J shed 5 bases, and the junction held 15 bases outside the gene matches.

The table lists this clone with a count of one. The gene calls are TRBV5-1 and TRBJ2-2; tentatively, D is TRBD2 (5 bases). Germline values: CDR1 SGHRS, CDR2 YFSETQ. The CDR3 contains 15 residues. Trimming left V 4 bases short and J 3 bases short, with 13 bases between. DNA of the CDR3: TGCGCCAGCAGCCGGAGGCAGAGACACACCGGGGAGCTGTTTTTT. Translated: CASSRRQRHTGELFF.

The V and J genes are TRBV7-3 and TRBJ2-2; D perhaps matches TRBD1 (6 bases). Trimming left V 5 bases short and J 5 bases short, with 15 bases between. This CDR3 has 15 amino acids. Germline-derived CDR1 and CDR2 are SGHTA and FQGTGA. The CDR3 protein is CASSPGQPGTGELFF. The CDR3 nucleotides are TGTGCCAGCAGCCCTGGACAGCCTGGGACCGGGGAGCTGTTTTTT.

CDR3 DNA: TGTGCCAGCAGCGGGAGCGGCGAGCAGTACTTC. Its protein is CASSGSGEQYF. This rearrangement joins TRBV9 to TRBJ2-7; a possible D gene is TRBD2 (5 bases). This CDR3 has 11 residues. V dropped 3 bases and J dropped 6 bases, with 7 bases sitting between them. Germline V gene sequence: CDR1 SGDLS, CDR2 YYNGEE.

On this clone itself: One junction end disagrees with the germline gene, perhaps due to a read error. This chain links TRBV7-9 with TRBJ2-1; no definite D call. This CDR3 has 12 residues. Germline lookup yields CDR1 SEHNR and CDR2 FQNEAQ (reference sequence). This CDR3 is CASSSPNGMALF. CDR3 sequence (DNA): TGTGCCAGCAGTTCCCCCAACGGAATGGCGCTCTTC.

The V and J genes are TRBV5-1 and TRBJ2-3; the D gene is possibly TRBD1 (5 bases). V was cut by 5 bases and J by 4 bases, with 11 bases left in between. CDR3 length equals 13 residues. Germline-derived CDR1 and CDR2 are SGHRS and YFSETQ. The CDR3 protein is CASSYPGSDTQYF. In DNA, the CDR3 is TGCGCCAGCAGTTATCCAGGGTCAGATACGCAGTATTTT.

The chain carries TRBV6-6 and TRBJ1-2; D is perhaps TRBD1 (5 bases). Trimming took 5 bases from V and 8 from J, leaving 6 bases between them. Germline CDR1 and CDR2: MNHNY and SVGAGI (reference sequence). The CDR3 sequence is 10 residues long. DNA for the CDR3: TGTGCCAGCAGTGGGGGAGGCTACACCTTC. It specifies CASSGGGYTF.

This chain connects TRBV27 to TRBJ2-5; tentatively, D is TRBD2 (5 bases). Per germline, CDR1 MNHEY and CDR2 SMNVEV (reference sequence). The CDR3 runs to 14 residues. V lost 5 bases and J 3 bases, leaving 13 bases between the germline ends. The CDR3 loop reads CASSPTGWEETQYF. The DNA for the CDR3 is TGTGCCAGCAGTCCGACGGGGTGGGAAGAGACCCAGTACTTC.

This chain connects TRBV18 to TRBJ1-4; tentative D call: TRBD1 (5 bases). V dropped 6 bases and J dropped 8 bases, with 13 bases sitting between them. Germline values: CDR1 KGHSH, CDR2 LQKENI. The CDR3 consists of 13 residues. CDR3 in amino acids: CASSAGWGEKLFF. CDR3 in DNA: TGTGCCAGCTCCGCAGGGTGGGGAGAAAAACTGTTTTTT.

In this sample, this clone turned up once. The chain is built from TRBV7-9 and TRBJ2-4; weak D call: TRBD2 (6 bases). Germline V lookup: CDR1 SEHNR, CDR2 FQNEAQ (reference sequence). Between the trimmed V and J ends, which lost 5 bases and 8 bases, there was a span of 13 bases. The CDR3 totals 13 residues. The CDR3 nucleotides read TGTGCCAGCAGCCCGGGAGAGGGAGACATTCAGTACTTC. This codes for CASSPGEGDIQYF. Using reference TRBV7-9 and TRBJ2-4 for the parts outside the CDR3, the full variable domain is DTGVSQNPRHKITKRGQNVTFRCDPISEHNRLYWYRQTLGQGPEFLTYFQNEAQLEKSRLLSDRFSAERPKGSFSTLEIQRTEQGDSAMYLCASSPGEGDIQYFGAGTRLSVL.

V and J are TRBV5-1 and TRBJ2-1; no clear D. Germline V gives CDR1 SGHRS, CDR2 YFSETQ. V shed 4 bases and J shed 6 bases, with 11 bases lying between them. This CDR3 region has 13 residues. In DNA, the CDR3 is TGCGCCAGCAGCACCTACCTAGTCAATGAGCAGTTCTTC. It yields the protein CASSTYLVNEQFF.

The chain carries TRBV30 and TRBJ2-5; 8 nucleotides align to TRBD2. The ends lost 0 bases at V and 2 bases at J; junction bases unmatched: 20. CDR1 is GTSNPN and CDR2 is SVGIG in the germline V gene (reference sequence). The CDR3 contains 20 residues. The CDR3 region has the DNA TGTGCCTGGAGTGTCAGGGCTAGCGGGCTACCCCGACAACATCAAGAGACCCAGTACTTC. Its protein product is CAWSVRASGLPRQHQETQYF. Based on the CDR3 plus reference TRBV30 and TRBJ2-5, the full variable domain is SQTIHQWPATLVQPVGSPLSLECTVEGTSNPNLYWYRQAAGRGLQLLFYSVGIGQISSEVPQNLSASRPQDRQFILSSKKLLLSDSGFYLCAWSVRASGLPRQHQETQYFGPGTRLLVL.

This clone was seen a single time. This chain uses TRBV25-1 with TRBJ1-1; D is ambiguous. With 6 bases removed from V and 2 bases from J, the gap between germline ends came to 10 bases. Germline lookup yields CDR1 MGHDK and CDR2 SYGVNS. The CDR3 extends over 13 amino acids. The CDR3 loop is CASRGRGNTEAFF. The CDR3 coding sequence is TGTGCCAGCAGAGGACGGGGAAACACTGAAGCTTTCTTT. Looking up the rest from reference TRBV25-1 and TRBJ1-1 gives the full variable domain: EADIYQTPRYLVIGTGKKITLECSQTMGHDKMYWYQQDPGMELHLIHYSYGVNSTEKGDLSSESTVSRIRTEHFPLTLESARPSHTSQYLCASRGRGNTEAFFGQGTRLTVV.